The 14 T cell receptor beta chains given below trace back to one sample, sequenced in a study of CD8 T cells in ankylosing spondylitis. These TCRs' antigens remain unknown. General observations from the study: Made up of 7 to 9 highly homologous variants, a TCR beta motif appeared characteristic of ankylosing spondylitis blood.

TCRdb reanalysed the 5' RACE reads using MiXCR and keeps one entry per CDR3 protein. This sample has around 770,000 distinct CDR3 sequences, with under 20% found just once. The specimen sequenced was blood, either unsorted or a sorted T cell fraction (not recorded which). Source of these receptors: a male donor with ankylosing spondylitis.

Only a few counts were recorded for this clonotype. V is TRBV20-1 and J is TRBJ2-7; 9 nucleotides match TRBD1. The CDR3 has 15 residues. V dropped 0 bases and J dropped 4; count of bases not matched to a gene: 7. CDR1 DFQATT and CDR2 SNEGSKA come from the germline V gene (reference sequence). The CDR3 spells CSAREKGTGPYEQYF. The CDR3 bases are TGCAGTGCTAGAGAAAAGGGGACAGGGCCATACGAGCAGTACTTC.

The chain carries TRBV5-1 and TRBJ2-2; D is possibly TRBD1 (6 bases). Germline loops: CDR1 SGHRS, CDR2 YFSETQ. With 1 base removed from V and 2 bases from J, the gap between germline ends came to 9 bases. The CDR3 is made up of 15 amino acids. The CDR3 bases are TGCGCCAGCAGCTTGACGGACAGTAACACCGGGGAGCTGTTTTTT. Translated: CASSLTDSNTGELFF.

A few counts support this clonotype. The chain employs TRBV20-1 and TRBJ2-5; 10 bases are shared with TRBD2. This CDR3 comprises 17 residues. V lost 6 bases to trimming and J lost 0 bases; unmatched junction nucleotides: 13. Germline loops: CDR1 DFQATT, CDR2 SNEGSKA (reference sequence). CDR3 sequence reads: CSASGTSVSSYQETQYF. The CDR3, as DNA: TGCAGTGCAAGTGGGACTAGCGTATCTTCGTACCAAGAGACCCAGTACTTC.

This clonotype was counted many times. In DNA form, the CDR3 reads TGTGCCAGCAGGGAGACAGAGAACACTGAAGCTTTCTTT. Amino acid sequence: CASRETENTEAFF. The chain joins TRBV12-3 or TRBV12-4 to TRBJ1-1; tentatively, D is TRBD1 (5 bases). Between the trimmed V and J ends, which lost 6 bases and 1 base, there was a span of 9 bases. There are 13 residues in the CDR3.

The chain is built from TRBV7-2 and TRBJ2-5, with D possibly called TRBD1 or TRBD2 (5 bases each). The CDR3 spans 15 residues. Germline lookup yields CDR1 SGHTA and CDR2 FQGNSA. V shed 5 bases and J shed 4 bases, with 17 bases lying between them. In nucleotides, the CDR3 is TGTGCCAGCAGCCCCCAAGGGACGGGATCAGAGACCCAGTACTTC. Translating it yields CASSPQGTGSETQYF.

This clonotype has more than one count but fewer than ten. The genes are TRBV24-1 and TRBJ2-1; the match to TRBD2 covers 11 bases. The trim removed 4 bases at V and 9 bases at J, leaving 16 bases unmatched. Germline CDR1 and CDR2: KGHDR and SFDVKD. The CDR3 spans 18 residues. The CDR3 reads CATSDQPLAGGVVSEQFF. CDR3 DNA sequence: TGTGCCACCAGTGACCAACCTCTAGCGGGAGGCGTGGTGAGTGAGCAGTTCTTC.

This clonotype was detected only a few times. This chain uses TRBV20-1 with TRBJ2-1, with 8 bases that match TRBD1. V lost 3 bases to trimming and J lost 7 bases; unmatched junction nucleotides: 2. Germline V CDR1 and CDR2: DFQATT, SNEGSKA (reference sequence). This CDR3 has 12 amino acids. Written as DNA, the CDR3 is TGCAGTGCTAGGGGGGACAGGAATGAGCAGTTCTTC. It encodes CSARGDRNEQFF.

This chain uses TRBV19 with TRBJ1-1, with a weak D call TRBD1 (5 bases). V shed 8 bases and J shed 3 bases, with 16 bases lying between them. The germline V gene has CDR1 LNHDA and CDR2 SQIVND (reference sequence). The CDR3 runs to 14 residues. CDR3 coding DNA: TGTGCCAGTGTTAGCAGACAGCAATACACTGAAGCTTTCTTT. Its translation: CASVSRQQYTEAFF.

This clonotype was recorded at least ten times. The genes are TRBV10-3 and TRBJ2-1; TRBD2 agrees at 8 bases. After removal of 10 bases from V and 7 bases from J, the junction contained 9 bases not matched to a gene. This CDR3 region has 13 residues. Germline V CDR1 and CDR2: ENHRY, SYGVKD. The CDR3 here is CATQGGGLNEQFF. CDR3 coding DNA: TGTGCCACCCAGGGCGGGGGGCTTAATGAGCAGTTCTTC.

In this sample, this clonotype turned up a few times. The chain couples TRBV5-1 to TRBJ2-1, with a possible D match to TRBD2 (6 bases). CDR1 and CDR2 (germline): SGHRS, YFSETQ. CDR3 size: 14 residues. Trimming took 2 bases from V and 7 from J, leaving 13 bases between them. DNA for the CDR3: TGCGCCAGCAGCTTCCGCGGGGTGGGGAATGAGCAGTTCTTC. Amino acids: CASSFRGVGNEQFF. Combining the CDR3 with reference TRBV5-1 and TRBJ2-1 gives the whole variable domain KAGVTQTPRYLIKTRGQQVTLSCSPISGHRSVSWYQQTPGQGLQFLFEYFSETQRNKGNFPGRFSGRQFSNSRSEMNVSTLELGDSALYLCASSFRGVGNEQFFGPGTRLTVL.

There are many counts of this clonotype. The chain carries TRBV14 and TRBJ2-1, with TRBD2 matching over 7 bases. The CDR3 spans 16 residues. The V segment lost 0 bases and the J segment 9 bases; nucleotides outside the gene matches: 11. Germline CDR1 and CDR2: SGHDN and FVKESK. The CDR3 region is CASSQEIGEGSSEQFF. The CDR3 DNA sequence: TGTGCCAGCAGCCAAGAGATCGGGGAGGGAAGCAGTGAGCAGTTCTTC.

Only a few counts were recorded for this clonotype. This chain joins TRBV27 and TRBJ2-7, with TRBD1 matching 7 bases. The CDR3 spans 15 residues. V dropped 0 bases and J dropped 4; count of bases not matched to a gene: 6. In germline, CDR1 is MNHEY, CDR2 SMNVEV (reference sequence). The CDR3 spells CASSLSTGIFYEQYF. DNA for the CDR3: TGTGCCAGCAGTTTATCGACAGGGATTTTTTACGAGCAGTACTTC.

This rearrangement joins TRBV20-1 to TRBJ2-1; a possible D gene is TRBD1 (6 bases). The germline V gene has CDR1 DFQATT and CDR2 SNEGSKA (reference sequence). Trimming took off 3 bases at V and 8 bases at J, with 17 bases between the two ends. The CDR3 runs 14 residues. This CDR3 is CSASDNREEYEQFF. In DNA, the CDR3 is TGCAGTGCTAGCGACAACAGGGAAGAGTATGAGCAGTTCTTC.

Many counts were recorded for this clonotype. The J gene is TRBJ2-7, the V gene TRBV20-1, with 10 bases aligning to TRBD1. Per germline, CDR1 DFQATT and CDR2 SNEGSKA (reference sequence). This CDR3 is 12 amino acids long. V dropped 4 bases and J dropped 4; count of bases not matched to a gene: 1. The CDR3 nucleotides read TGCAGTGCTACGGGACAGGGGTACGAGCAGTACTTC. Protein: CSATGQGYEQYF.